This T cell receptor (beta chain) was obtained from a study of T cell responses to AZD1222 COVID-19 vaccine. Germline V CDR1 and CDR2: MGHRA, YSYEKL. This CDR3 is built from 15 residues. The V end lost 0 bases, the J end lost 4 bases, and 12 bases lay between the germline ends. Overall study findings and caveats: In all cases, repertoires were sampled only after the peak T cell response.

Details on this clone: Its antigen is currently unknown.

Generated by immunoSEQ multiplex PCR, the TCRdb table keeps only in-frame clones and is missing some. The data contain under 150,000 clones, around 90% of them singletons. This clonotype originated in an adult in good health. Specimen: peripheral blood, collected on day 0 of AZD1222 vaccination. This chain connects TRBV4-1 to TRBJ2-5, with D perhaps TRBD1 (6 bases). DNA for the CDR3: TGCGCCAGCAGCCAAGATGTGGGGGCTGGAGAGACCCAGTACTTC. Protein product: CASSQDVGAGETQYF.